What follows are 17 T cell receptor beta chains derived from one specimen sequenced in a study of regulatory T cells in long-lasting Graves disease (dated by TCRdb to the early 2020s). Library prep was done by multiplex PCR. TCRdb records Illumina HiSeq 4000 as the sequencer. CDR3 regions were amplified by Arm-PCR with iRepertoire HTBI primers to construct TCR beta libraries. TCRdb reprocessed the public reads (quality trimming at Q25 with fastp, clone calling with MiXCR) and kept in-frame beta chains. Rows merge per CDR3 protein into single entries with the most common DNA and genes. Counted in this sample were around 420,000 distinct CDR3 sequences; around 16% of them appeared once. Roughly 7.7% of the sample lies in the top ten. The intended sense of this specimen's time point label: newly diagnosed GD, antithyroid drugs for less than 3 months. RNA was extracted from PBMCs in TRIzol for both TCR sequencing and RNA sequencing.

This sample was shared with a second study, whose subject was T cells in Graves' hyperthyroidism and ophthalmopathy.

Material: peripheral blood mononuclear cells (PBMCs), obtained at new diagnosis, from a patient treated with antithyroid drugs. The receptors were gathered from a woman between 40 and 55 years old with Graves disease. Donor details come from another sample of the same person, matched by shared clones.

This rearrangement joins TRBV7-9 to TRBJ1-4; 8 bases fit TRBD1. V lost 4 bases to trimming and J lost 6 bases; unmatched junction nucleotides: 7. This CDR3 is 15 amino acids long. Germline values: CDR1 SEHNR, CDR2 FQNEAQ (reference sequence). As DNA, the CDR3 is TGTGCCAGCAGCTCAAGGACAGGGACGGATGAAAAACTGTTTTTT. Amino acids: CASSSRTGTDEKLFF.

The DNA of the CDR3 is TGTGCCAGCAGCTTGGCGGGTCAGGGGGGTGCCTACGAGCAGTACTTC. Amino acids: CASSLAGQGGAYEQYF. The rearrangement uses TRBV5-4 and TRBJ2-7; perhaps TRBD1 as D (7 bases). This CDR3 is built from 16 residues. Germline V lookup: CDR1 SGHNT, CDR2 YYREEE (reference sequence). Trimming took off 0 bases at V and 2 bases at J, with 15 bases between the two ends.

The chain is built from TRBV28 and TRBJ2-1, with D maybe TRBD1 (6 bases). Trimming removed 5 bases from V and 9 bases from J, with 14 bases in between. The CDR3 has 13 amino acids. Germline loops: CDR1 MDHEN, CDR2 SYDVKM. CDR3 protein: CASSGSRGGEQFF. The CDR3 nucleotides read TGTGCCAGCAGTGGCAGCAGGGGCGGTGAGCAGTTCTTC.

Details on this clonotype: One base away lies a much larger clone, so this may be a sequencing read error. The chain is built from TRBV9 and TRBJ2-2, with D perhaps TRBD1 (6 bases). This CDR3 region has 14 residues. Per the germline V gene, CDR1 is SGDLS and CDR2 is YYNGEE. The CDR3 nucleotides are TGTGCCAACAGCGGACAGCCGAACACCGGGGAGCTGTTTTTT. This codes for CANSGQPNTGELFF.

This clonotype was seen at least ten times. This rearrangement joins TRBV20-1 to TRBJ2-1; 7 positions agree with TRBD2. The germline V gene has CDR1 DFQATT and CDR2 SNEGSKA (reference sequence). The CDR3 is made up of 14 amino acids. With V trimmed by 3 bases and J by 3 bases, 5 bases remained unmatched. CDR3 sequence (DNA): TGCAGTGCTAGTTGGGCGGGGGTCTACAATGAGCAGTTCTTC. Translating it yields CSASWAGVYNEQFF.

This chain uses TRBV5-8 with TRBJ2-5; 11 nucleotides agree with TRBD1. Germline V gives CDR1 SGHTS, CDR2 YDEGEE. Trimming cost V 5 bases and J 3 bases; bases outside gene matches: 3. The CDR3 totals 14 residues. The CDR3 DNA is TGTGCCAGCAGGGACAGGGGGCGCGAAGAGACCCAGTACTTC. This encodes CASRDRGREETQYF. Full variable domain (outside the CDR3, taken from reference TRBV5-8 and TRBJ2-5): EAGVTQSPTHLIKTRGQQATLRCSPISGHTSVYWYQQALGLGLQFLLWYDEGEERNRGNFPPRFSGRQFPNYSSELNVNALELEDSALYLCASRDRGREETQYFGPGTRLLVL.

This clonotype was counted ten times or more. The chain joins TRBV2 to TRBJ1-4, with 11 nucleotides matching TRBD1. Germline loops: CDR1 SNHLY, CDR2 FYNNEI. This CDR3 spans 14 amino acids. Germline trimming cut 7 bases from V and 7 bases from J; bases unmatched to any gene: 5. CDR3 DNA: TGTGCCAGCATCTCGGACAGGGGGCGTGAAAAACTGTTTTTT. Protein: CASISDRGREKLFF.

This clonotype was seen a handful of times. The rearrangement uses TRBV7-8 and TRBJ1-5, with D possibly matching TRBD1 (5 bases). Trimming removed 7 bases from V and 4 bases from J, with 17 bases in between. CDR3 length equals 15 residues. Germline loops: CDR1 SGHVS, CDR2 FQNEAQ. This chain's CDR3 is CASTPDKRGNQPQHF. The CDR3 region has the DNA TGTGCCAGCACCCCGGATAAGAGGGGTAATCAGCCCCAGCATTTT.

This clonotype has a handful of counts. The chain employs TRBV7-8 and TRBJ1-4; the D gene is possibly TRBD1 (6 bases). The germline gives CDR1 SGHVS, CDR2 FQNEAQ. The CDR3 spans 14 residues. The V end was cut by 5 bases, the J end by 7 bases, with 14 bases between. The CDR3 coding sequence is TGTGCCAGCAGCAAAACCAGGGGAACTGAAAAACTGTTTTTT. This sequence encodes CASSKTRGTEKLFF.

The chain recombines TRBV12-3 or TRBV12-4 with TRBJ1-5; TRBD1 agrees at 7 bases. This CDR3 is built from 14 residues. V shed 5 bases and J 7 bases; nucleotides not matched to a gene: 8. The CDR3: CASSQTGPYQPQHF. The CDR3 coding sequence is TGTGCCAGCAGTCAGACAGGGCCGTACCAGCCCCAGCATTTT.

This clonotype was seen at least ten times. The chain recombines TRBV7-8 with TRBJ2-5; D assignment may be TRBD1 or TRBD2 (5 bases each). Per germline, CDR1 SGHVS and CDR2 FQNEAQ. The CDR3 is made up of 14 amino acids. V lost 5 bases, J lost 2 bases, and 12 bases lay in between. This CDR3 reads CASSKGTSQETQYF. Here the CDR3 DNA reads TGTGCCAGCAGCAAAGGGACCAGTCAAGAGACCCAGTACTTC.

This clonotype was seen more than once but under ten times. This chain links TRBV10-3 with TRBJ2-7; TRBD1 matches at 7 bases. V lost 2 bases, J lost 6 bases, and 7 bases stayed unmatched. The germline CDR1 and CDR2 sequences are ENHRY and SYGVKD. The CDR3 sequence is 14 residues long. As DNA, the CDR3 is TGTGCCATCAGTGAGGACAGGGTAGGGGCCGAGCAGTACTTC. This encodes CAISEDRVGAEQYF.

Many counts were recorded for this clonotype. The gene calls are TRBV24-1 and TRBJ2-2, with TRBD1 as a possible D gene (6 bases). V was shortened by 2 bases and J by 6 bases, with 9 bases between the two germline ends. Per the germline V gene, CDR1 is KGHDR and CDR2 is SFDVKD. This CDR3 is 14 amino acids long. The CDR3 DNA follows: TGTGCCACCAGTGATTACAGGGCGGCCGGGGAGCTGTTTTTT. Translation: CATSDYRAAGELFF.

This clonotype turned up a few times. The chain recombines TRBV6-1 with TRBJ2-5; unclear D gene. V was cut by 8 bases and J by 3 bases, with 10 bases left in between. Germline V gene data show CDR1 as MNHNS and CDR2 as SASEGT. CDR3 size: 12 residues. CDR3 protein: CASGVSKETQYF. The CDR3 DNA reads TGTGCCAGCGGAGTTTCTAAAGAGACCCAGTACTTC.

The chain is built from TRBV28 and TRBJ2-5; the match to TRBD1 covers 8 bases. Losses at the gene ends were 5 bases for V and 2 bases for J; bases not matched to a gene: 16. The length of the CDR3 is 18 residues. The V gene's germline CDR1 is MDHEN and CDR2 SYDVKM. CDR3 region: CASSPNGAGGVLQETQYF. The CDR3 bases are TGTGCCAGCAGTCCGAACGGTGCAGGGGGCGTATTACAAGAGACCCAGTACTTC.

This clonotype was seen at least ten times. The CDR3 protein is CASTNHRGSGANVLTF. Here the CDR3 DNA reads TGTGCCAGCACCAACCACCGGGGCTCCGGGGCCAACGTCCTGACTTTC. The chain uses TRBV6-1 and TRBJ2-6; either TRBD1 or TRBD2 may supply D (5 bases each). The CDR3 is made up of 16 amino acids. The germline V and J ends were trimmed by 7 bases and 4 bases, with 17 bases remaining between them. CDR1 MNHNS and CDR2 SASEGT come from the germline V gene.

As to this clonotype: A much larger clone differs by one base, so this may be a read error. V gene TRBV18 combines with J gene TRBJ2-7; D uncertain. CDR3 length: 12 amino acids. CDR1 KGHSH and CDR2 LQKENI come from the germline V gene. The CDR3 protein is CVSSRRDSEQYF. CDR3 nucleotides: TGTGTCAGCTCACGAAGGGATAGCGAGCAGTACTTC.